Shown below are 15 T cell receptor beta chains from a single sample sequenced in a study of cytomegalovirus exposure and HLA in healthy donors. Primers included in the PCR were 60 Vbeta and 13 Jbeta primers. Clones were read by immunoSEQ multiplex PCR, and TCRdb kept only the in-frame ones, dropping some. The table lists about 110,000 clones, roughly 73% of them singletons. Sequenced material: PBMCs. All receptors derive from a woman younger than 45 in good health and CMV-seronegative.

The chain carries TRBV30 and TRBJ2-5, with D possibly matching TRBD1 (6 bases). Trimming left V 1 base short and J 5 bases short, with 8 bases between. Germline V gene lookup returns CDR1 GTSNPN and CDR2 SVGIG (reference sequence). CDR3 length: 12 amino acids. The CDR3 spells CAWSATGETQYF. The CDR3 DNA reads TGTGCCTGGAGTGCCACAGGGGAGACCCAGTACTTC.

J is TRBJ2-5 and V is TRBV5-5; 9 bases map to TRBD2. After removal of 3 bases from V and 2 bases from J, the junction contained 2 bases not matched to a gene. Germline CDR1 is SGHKS and CDR2 is YYEKEE (reference sequence). The CDR3 contains 14 residues. The CDR3 region is CASSSLAGQETQYF. The CDR3 DNA reads TGTGCCAGCAGCTCTCTAGCGGGGCAAGAGACCCAGTACTTC. The full variable domain, rest sourced from reference TRBV5-5 and TRBJ2-5, is DAGVTQSPTHLIKTRGQQVTLRCSPISGHKSVSWYQQVLGQGPQFIFQYYEKEERGRGNFPDRFSARQFPNYSSELNVNALLLGDSALYLCASSSLAGQETQYFGPGTRLLVL.

In DNA, the CDR3 is TGCAGCGTTGAAACGAGCGGGAGGAATGAGCAGTTCTTC. Its protein product is CSVETSGRNEQFF. The chain carries TRBV29-1 and TRBJ2-1; the match to TRBD2 covers 9 bases. J lost 7 bases, V lost 2 bases, and 3 bases had no gene match. Germline lookup yields CDR1 SQVTM and CDR2 ANQGSEA. The CDR3 covers 13 residues.

This chain joins TRBV30 and TRBJ1-1; 8 bases map to TRBD1. The CDR3 sequence is 16 residues long. CDR1 GTSNPN and CDR2 SVGIG come from the germline V gene (reference sequence). Trimming took 0 bases from V and 1 from J; bases not matched to a gene: 7. CDR3 bases: TGTGCCTGGAGTGTAAGGGCAGGGGGCCCGAACACTGAAGCTTTCTTT. It yields the protein CAWSVRAGGPNTEAFF. The full variable domain, completed using reference TRBV30 and TRBJ1-1, is SQTIHQWPATLVQPVGSPLSLECTVEGTSNPNLYWYRQAAGRGLQLLFYSVGIGQISSEVPQNLSASRPQDRQFILSSKKLLLSDSGFYLCAWSVRAGGPNTEAFFGQGTRLTVV.

This clone appeared a single time. The chain carries TRBV7-3 and TRBJ1-1; 7 nucleotides match TRBD1. The ends lost 4 bases at V and 3 bases at J; junction bases unmatched: 5. The CDR3 has 14 residues. Germline CDR1 SGHTA, CDR2 FQGTGA. The CDR3 DNA reads as TGTGCCAGCAGCTCCAACAGGGGTGACACTGAAGCTTTCTTT. This gives the protein CASSSNRGDTEAFF.

The chain recombines TRBV6-6 with TRBJ1-1, with D unresolved. The CDR3 sequence is 14 residues long. Germline values: CDR1 MNHNY, CDR2 SVGAGI (reference sequence). Trimming removed 6 bases at V and 1 base at J, with 12 bases between. CDR3 in DNA: TGTGCCAGCAGCCCCATGAGCAAGAACACTGAAGCTTTCTTT. Translated, it gives CASSPMSKNTEAFF.

This clone was seen a few times. The gene calls are TRBV5-1 and TRBJ1-1, with D unclear. From germline, CDR1 is SGHRS and CDR2 YFSETQ. This CDR3 has 15 residues. Trimming took off 0 bases at V and 0 bases at J, with 9 bases between the two ends. The DNA of the CDR3 is TGCGCCAGCAGCTTGGACAGAGCTTTGAACACTGAAGCTTTCTTT. This gives the protein CASSLDRALNTEAFF. Drawing the rest from reference TRBV5-1 and TRBJ1-1, the complete variable domain is KAGVTQTPRYLIKTRGQQVTLSCSPISGHRSVSWYQQTPGQGLQFLFEYFSETQRNKGNFPGRFSGRQFSNSRSEMNVSTLELGDSALYLCASSLDRALNTEAFFGQGTRLTVV.

The chain links TRBV9 to TRBJ2-3; 8 nucleotides match TRBD1. CDR1 and CDR2 (germline): SGDLS, YYNGEE. V gave up 1 base and J gave up 3 bases; unmatched junction bases: 4. The CDR3 sequence is 15 residues long. The CDR3 DNA reads TGTGCCAGCAGCGTACAGGGGGCACGTACAGATACGCAGTATTTT. Its translation: CASSVQGARTDTQYF.

This chain joins TRBV5-1 and TRBJ2-7, with D possibly TRBD1 on 6 matching bases. Germline CDR1 is SGHRS and CDR2 is YFSETQ. Deletions cut 4 bases from V and 0 bases from J, with 11 bases between. This CDR3 region has 14 residues. This CDR3 reads CASSDTTGSYEQYF. In nucleotides, the CDR3 is TGCGCCAGCAGCGACACGACAGGCTCCTACGAGCAGTACTTC.

This clone was observed once. The chain combines TRBV5-8 with TRBJ1-1; D possibly corresponds to TRBD1 (6 bases). CDR1 is SGHTS, CDR2 YDEGEE, per germline. This CDR3 is 16 amino acids long. Trimming left V 0 bases short and J 0 bases short, with 12 bases between. The CDR3 nucleotides are TGTGCCAGCAGCTTGGCAGCAGGGGTCCTGAACACTGAAGCTTTCTTT. As protein: CASSLAAGVLNTEAFF.

The V and J genes are TRBV5-1 and TRBJ1-3, with TRBD1 matching 11 bases. The ends lost 4 bases at V and 4 bases at J; junction bases unmatched: 4. The germline V gene encodes CDR1 SGHRS and CDR2 YFSETQ. This CDR3 contains 15 residues. The CDR3 DNA reads TGCGCCAGCAGCACTGGACAGGGGGCCGGAAACACCATATATTTT. Amino acids: CASSTGQGAGNTIYF.

V gene TRBV15 combines with J gene TRBJ2-7; possibly TRBD2 for D (6 bases). Germline V gene data show CDR1 as LNHNV and CDR2 as YYDKDF (reference sequence). The CDR3 covers 15 residues. Trimming shortened V by 0 bases and J by 5 bases, and 14 bases separated the two germline ends. The chain's CDR3 is CATSRDGGNWNEQYF. DNA for the CDR3: TGTGCCACCAGCAGAGATGGGGGGAATTGGAACGAGCAGTACTTC.

The V gene is TRBV6-5, the J gene TRBJ2-7; a possible D gene is TRBD2 (5 bases). Germline assignment: CDR1 MNHEY and CDR2 SVGAGI. V dropped 0 bases and J dropped 3 bases, with 12 bases sitting between them. The CDR3 is 15 amino acids. Here the CDR3 reads CASSYSSEGIYEQYF. CDR3 in DNA: TGTGCCAGCAGTTACTCGAGTGAGGGTATCTACGAGCAGTACTTC.

This chain joins TRBV19 and TRBJ1-6, with 7 bases that match TRBD1. The CDR3 totals 14 residues. Unmatched junction bases numbered 8, after V lost 6 bases and J lost 9 bases. CDR1 is LNHDA, CDR2 SQIVND, per germline (reference sequence). The CDR3 sequence: CASRYRGMGSPLHF. As DNA, the CDR3 is TGTGCCAGTAGATACAGGGGAATGGGTTCACCCCTCCACTTT.

The chain is built from TRBV5-1 and TRBJ1-5; the D gene is possibly TRBD1 (6 bases). Germline V gene data show CDR1 as SGHRS and CDR2 as YFSETQ. Trimming took off 1 base at V and 5 bases at J, with 13 bases between the two ends. This CDR3 is 15 amino acids long. The chain's CDR3 is CASSLHQGIDQPQHF. The CDR3, as DNA: TGCGCCAGCAGCTTGCACCAGGGGATCGATCAGCCCCAGCATTTT. Full variable domain (remainder filled in from reference TRBV5-1 and TRBJ1-5): KAGVTQTPRYLIKTRGQQVTLSCSPISGHRSVSWYQQTPGQGLQFLFEYFSETQRNKGNFPGRFSGRQFSNSRSEMNVSTLELGDSALYLCASSLHQGIDQPQHFGDGTRLSIL.